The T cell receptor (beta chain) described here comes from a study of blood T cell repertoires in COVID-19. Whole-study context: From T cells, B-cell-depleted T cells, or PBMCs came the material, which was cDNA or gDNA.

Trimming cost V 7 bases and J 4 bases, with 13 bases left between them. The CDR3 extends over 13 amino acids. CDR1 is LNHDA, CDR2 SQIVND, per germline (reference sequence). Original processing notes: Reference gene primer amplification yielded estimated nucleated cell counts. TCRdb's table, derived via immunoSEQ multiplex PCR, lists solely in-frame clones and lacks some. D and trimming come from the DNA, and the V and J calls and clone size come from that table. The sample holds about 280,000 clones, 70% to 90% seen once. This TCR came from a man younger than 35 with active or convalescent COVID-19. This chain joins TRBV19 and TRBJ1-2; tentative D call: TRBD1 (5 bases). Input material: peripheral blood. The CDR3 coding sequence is TGTGCCAGTACCTGGCCAGGGCCCTATGGCTACACCTTC. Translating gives CASTWPGPYGYTF.